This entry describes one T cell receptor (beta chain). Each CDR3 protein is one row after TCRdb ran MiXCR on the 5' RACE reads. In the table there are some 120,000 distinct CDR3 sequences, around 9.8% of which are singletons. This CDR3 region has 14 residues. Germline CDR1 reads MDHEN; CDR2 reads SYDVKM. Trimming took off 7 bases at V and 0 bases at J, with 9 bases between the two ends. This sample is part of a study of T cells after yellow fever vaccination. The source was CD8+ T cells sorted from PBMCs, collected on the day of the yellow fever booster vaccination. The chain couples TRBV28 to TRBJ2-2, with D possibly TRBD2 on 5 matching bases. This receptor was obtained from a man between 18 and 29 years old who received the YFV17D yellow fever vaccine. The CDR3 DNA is TGTGCCAGCATTGACGGGGCGAACACCGGGGAGCTGTTTTTT. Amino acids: CASIDGANTGELFF.